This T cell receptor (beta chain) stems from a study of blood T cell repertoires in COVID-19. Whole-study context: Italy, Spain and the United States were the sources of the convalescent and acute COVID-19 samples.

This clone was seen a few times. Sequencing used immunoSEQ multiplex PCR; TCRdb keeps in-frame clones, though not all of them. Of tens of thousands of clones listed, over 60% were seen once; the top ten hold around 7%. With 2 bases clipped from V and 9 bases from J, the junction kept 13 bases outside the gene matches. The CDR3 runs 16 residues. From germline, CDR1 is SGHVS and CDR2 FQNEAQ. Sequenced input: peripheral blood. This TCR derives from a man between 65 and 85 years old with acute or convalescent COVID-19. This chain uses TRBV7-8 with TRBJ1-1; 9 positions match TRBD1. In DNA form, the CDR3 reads TGTGCCAGCAGCTTATATAGGGGACAGGGATTTAACCAAGCTTTCTTT. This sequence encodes CASSLYRGQGFNQAFF.